The 20 T cell receptor beta chains presented below share a single source sample, sequenced in a study of blood T cell repertoires in COVID-19. TCRdb's copy holds only in-frame clones and misses some; the assay was immunoSEQ multiplex PCR. The data contain roughly 220,000 clones, 70% to 90% of them singletons. Sequenced sample: peripheral blood. Receptors originate from a man older than 75 with acute or convalescent COVID-19.

The V gene is TRBV27, the J gene TRBJ1-1, with TRBD1 identical over 7 bases. Germline CDR1 MNHEY, CDR2 SMNVEV (reference sequence). This CDR3 is 16 amino acids long. The V and J ends lost 6 bases and 1 base, in that order; junction bases with no gene match: 11. The CDR3 bases are TGTGCCAGCAGACAGGGGACCCAACATTCGAACACTGAAGCTTTCTTT. Its protein is CASRQGTQHSNTEAFF.

This chain joins TRBV19 and TRBJ2-7, with 8 bases matching TRBD2. Germline CDR1 LNHDA, CDR2 SQIVND (reference sequence). CDR3 length: 15 amino acids. V dropped 3 bases and J dropped 2; count of bases not matched to a gene: 6. CDR3 DNA sequence: TGTGCCAGTAGTATGGACCAGCGGGAGACCTACGAGCAGTACTTC. Its protein is CASSMDQRETYEQYF.

The chain uses TRBV6-4 and TRBJ2-7; a possible D gene is TRBD1 (6 bases). V shed 6 bases and J shed 3 bases, with 27 bases lying between them. The CDR3 is 18 amino acids. The germline CDR1 and CDR2 sequences are MRHNA and SNTAGT. CDR3 DNA: TGTGCCAGCAGAGAAAGAGCTCGACCGGGACACAAACTCTACGAGCAGTACGTC. Protein sequence: CASRERARPGHKLYEQYV.

V and J are TRBV10-3 and TRBJ2-1; 9 positions agree with TRBD1. The V gene end was trimmed by 5 bases and the J gene end by 5 bases; junction bases not matched to a gene: 13. In germline, CDR1 is ENHRY, CDR2 SYGVKD. CDR3 length equals 17 residues. The CDR3 spells CAISIKRPGQGDNEQFF. For the CDR3, the DNA is TGTGCCATCAGTATAAAGCGACCGGGACAGGGTGACAATGAGCAGTTCTTC.

V gene TRBV7-2 combines with J gene TRBJ2-5; a possible D gene is TRBD1 (5 bases). In germline, CDR1 is SGHTA, CDR2 FQGNSA. The CDR3 is 18 residues long. V shed 3 bases and J shed 1 base, with 21 bases lying between them. The CDR3 region is CASSFPGFGPGLQETQYF. In DNA, the CDR3 is TGTGCCAGCAGCTTCCCAGGGTTTGGTCCCGGGCTCCAAGAGACCCAGTACTTC. Together with reference TRBV7-2 and TRBJ2-5, the CDR3 gives the full variable domain: GAGVSQSPSNKVTEKGKDVELRCDPISGHTALYWYRQSLGQGLEFLIYFQGNSAPDKSGLPSDRFSAERTGGSVSTLTIQRTQQEDSAVYLCASSFPGFGPGLQETQYFGPGTRLLVL.

J is TRBJ1-3 and V is TRBV19; no clear D. Between the trimmed V and J ends, which lost 5 bases and 0 bases, there was a span of 11 bases. CDR1 LNHDA and CDR2 SQIVND come from the germline V gene (reference sequence). The CDR3 consists of 15 residues. CDR3 in amino acids: CASSDYASSGNTIYF. CDR3 nucleotides: TGTGCCAGTAGTGACTATGCTAGCTCTGGAAACACCATATATTTT.

Concerning this clone: Its ends do not fully match the called genes, so a read error is possible. V is TRBV7-9 and J is TRBJ2-3, with 7 bases identical to TRBD2. CDR1 is SEHNR and CDR2 is FQNEAQ in the germline V gene (reference sequence). This CDR3 has 14 amino acids. CDR3 DNA sequence: TGTGCCAGCAGCTTAGTGACTAGCAGAGATACGCAGTATTTT. Its protein product is CASSLVTSRDTQYF.

The chain has TRBV7-2 and TRBJ2-5; 10 bases align to TRBD2. V shed 5 bases, J shed 2 bases, and the junction held 5 bases outside the gene matches. This CDR3 contains 15 residues. Germline V CDR1 and CDR2: SGHTA, FQGNSA. CDR3 amino acids: CASSARTSGQETQYF. The CDR3 nucleotides read TGTGCCAGCAGCGCCCGGACTAGCGGTCAAGAGACCCAGTACTTC.

The chain recombines TRBV5-6 with TRBJ2-7, with TRBD1 as a possible D gene (5 bases). Trimming shortened V by 0 bases and J by 4 bases, and 8 bases separated the two germline ends. CDR1 SGHDT and CDR2 YYEEEE come from the germline V gene. The CDR3 totals 13 residues. The CDR3 DNA is TGTGCCAGCAGCTTGGTGGACACTTACGAGCAGTACTTC. This codes for CASSLVDTYEQYF.

This chain uses TRBV12-3 or TRBV12-4 with TRBJ1-1; no clear D gene. The CDR3 is 13 residues long. The V gene lost 7 bases and the J gene lost 7 bases, with 16 bases spanning the gap. As DNA, the CDR3 is TGTGCCAGCACGTCTCCCACAGCGGGTGAAGCTTTCTTT. This gives the protein CASTSPTAGEAFF.

This chain connects TRBV19 to TRBJ1-5; 10 bases map to TRBD1. V was clipped by 6 bases and J by 3 bases; unmatched bases: 5. The CDR3 has 15 amino acids. In germline, CDR1 is LNHDA, CDR2 SQIVND (reference sequence). The CDR3 DNA sequence: TGTGCCAGTAGCAGACAGGGGGCAGACAATCAGCCCCAGCATTTT. Its protein product is CASSRQGADNQPQHF.

This sequence joins TRBV14 and TRBJ2-2; D is undetermined. Germline CDR1 SGHDN, CDR2 FVKESK. The V end was cut by 0 bases, the J end by 1 base, with 6 bases between. The CDR3 sequence is 15 residues long. CDR3: CASSQDYLNTGELFF. CDR3 sequence (DNA): TGTGCCAGCAGCCAAGACTACTTGAACACCGGGGAGCTGTTTTTT.

This clone was detected only a few times. CDR3: CASSSTGSITDTQYF. The CDR3 nucleotides are TGTGCCAGCAGCTCTACCGGGTCCATCACAGATACGCAGTATTTT. The rearrangement uses TRBV7-9 and TRBJ2-3; D is unclear. V dropped 4 bases and J dropped 2 bases, with 13 bases sitting between them. Germline CDR1 SEHNR, CDR2 FQNEAQ (reference sequence). The CDR3 runs to 15 residues.

In its sample, this clone was seen once. V gene TRBV9 combines with J gene TRBJ1-4; tentative D call: TRBD1 (5 bases). The length of the CDR3 is 14 residues. V gave up 0 bases and J gave up 5 bases, with 8 bases separating them. Germline V gene data show CDR1 as SGDLS and CDR2 as YYNGEE. The CDR3 region is CASSVAGPNEKLFF. Here the CDR3 DNA reads TGTGCCAGCAGCGTAGCAGGGCCGAATGAAAAACTGTTTTTT.

This chain uses TRBV6-5 with TRBJ2-7; 7 bases map to TRBD2. The CDR3 is made up of 13 amino acids. Trimming at V came to 10 bases and at J to 0 bases, leaving 6 bases not matched to a gene. CDR1 and CDR2 (germline): MNHEY, SVGAGI. The CDR3 here is CATERDFSYEQYF. The CDR3 DNA follows: TGTGCCACGGAGCGGGATTTCTCCTACGAGCAGTACTTC.

V is TRBV12-3 or TRBV12-4 and J is TRBJ1-2; no reliable D call. The CDR3 is 12 residues long. The ends were cut back, 3 bases at V and 4 bases at J, with 6 bases in the middle. The CDR3 sequence is CASSFGGYGYTF. Written as DNA, the CDR3 is TGTGCCAGCAGTTTCGGCGGCTATGGCTACACCTTC.

The rearrangement links TRBV23-1 to TRBJ2-7, with 8 bases that match TRBD2. TRBV23-1 is given ORF status, its function remaining uncertain. There are 17 residues in the CDR3. V was clipped by 5 bases and J by 5 bases; unmatched bases: 17. The CDR3 is CASSRTAGPREGDEQYV. As DNA, the CDR3 is TGCGCCAGCAGTAGGACCGCGGGACCCCGGGAGGGCGACGAGCAGTACGTC.

The genes are TRBV3-1 (or the pseudogene TRBV3-2) and TRBJ1-4; a possible D gene is TRBD1 (5 bases). CDR1 is LGHDT, CDR2 YNNKEL, per germline (reference sequence). Trimming took off 4 bases at V and 7 bases at J, with 10 bases between the two ends. The CDR3 spans 13 residues. CDR3 amino acids: CASSLQGFEKLFF. CDR3 bases: TGTGCCAGCAGCCTGCAGGGTTTTGAAAAACTGTTTTTT.

The V gene is TRBV19, the J gene TRBJ1-6; D remains unclear. Trimming cost V 1 base and J 6 bases, with 4 bases left between them. CDR1 LNHDA and CDR2 SQIVND come from the germline V gene (reference sequence). There are 13 residues in the CDR3. The CDR3 loop reads CASSIALNSPLHF. In DNA, the CDR3 is TGTGCCAGTAGTATAGCTCTTAATTCACCCCTCCACTTT. The full variable domain, in which reference TRBV19 and TRBJ1-6 provide the parts outside the CDR3, is DGGITQSPKYLFRKEGQNVTLSCEQNLNHDAMYWYRQDPGQGLRLIYYSQIVNDFQKGDIAEGYSVSREKKESFPLTVTSAQKNPTAFYLCASSIALNSPLHFGNGTRLTVT.

CDR3 loop: CASSSGQGQANTEAFF. The CDR3, as DNA: TGCGCCAGCAGCTCCGGACAGGGGCAGGCGAACACTGAAGCTTTCTTT. The chain is built from TRBV5-1 and TRBJ1-1; 9 bases line up with TRBD1. The CDR3 sequence is 16 residues long. Germline values: CDR1 SGHRS, CDR2 YFSETQ. V shed 3 bases, J shed 1 base, and the junction held 7 bases outside the gene matches.